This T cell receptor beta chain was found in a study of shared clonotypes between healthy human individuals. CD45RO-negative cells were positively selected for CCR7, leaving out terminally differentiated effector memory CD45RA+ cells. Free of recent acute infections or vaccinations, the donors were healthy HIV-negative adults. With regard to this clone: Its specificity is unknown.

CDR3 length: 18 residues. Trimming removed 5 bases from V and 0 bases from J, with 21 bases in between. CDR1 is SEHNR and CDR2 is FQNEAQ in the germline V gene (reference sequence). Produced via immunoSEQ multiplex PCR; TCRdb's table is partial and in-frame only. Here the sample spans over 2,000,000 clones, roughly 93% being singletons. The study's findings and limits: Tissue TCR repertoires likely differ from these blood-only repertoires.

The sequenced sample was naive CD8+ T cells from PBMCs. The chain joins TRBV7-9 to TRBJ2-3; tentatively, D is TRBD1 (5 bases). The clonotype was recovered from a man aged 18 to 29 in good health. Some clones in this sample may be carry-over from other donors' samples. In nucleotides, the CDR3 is TGTGCCAGCAGCCCCCCGAGGTGGGGCGAGAATAGCACAGATACGCAGTATTTT. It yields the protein CASSPPRWGENSTDTQYF.